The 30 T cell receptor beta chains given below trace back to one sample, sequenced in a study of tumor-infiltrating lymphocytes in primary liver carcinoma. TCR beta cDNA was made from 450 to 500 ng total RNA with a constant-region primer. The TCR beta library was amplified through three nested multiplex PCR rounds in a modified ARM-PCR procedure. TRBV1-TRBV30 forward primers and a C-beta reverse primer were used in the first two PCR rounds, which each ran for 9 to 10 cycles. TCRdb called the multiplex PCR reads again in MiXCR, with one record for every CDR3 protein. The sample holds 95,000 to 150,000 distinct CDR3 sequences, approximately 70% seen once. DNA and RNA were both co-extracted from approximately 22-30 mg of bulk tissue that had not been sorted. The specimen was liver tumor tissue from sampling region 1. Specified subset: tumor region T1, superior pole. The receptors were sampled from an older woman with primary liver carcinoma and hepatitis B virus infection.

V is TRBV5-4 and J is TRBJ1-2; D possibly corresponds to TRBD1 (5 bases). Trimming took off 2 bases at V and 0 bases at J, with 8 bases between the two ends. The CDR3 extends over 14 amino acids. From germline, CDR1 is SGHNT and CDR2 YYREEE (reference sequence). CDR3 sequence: CASSLPTANYGYTF. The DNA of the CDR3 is TGTGCCAGCAGCTTACCGACAGCTAACTATGGCTACACCTTC.

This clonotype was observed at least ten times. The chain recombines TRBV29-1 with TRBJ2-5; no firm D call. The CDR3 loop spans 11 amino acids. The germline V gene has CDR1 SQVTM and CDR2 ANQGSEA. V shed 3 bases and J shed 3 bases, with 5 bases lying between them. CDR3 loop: CSVEAEETQYF. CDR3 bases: TGCAGCGTTGAGGCGGAAGAGACCCAGTACTTC.

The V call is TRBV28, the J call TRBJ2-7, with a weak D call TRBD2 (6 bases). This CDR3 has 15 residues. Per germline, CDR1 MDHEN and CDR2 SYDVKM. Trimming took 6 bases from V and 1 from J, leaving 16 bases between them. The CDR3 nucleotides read TGTGCCAGCAGACCCGGGGGATCGGTGTCCTACGAGCAGTACTTC. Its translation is CASRPGGSVSYEQYF.

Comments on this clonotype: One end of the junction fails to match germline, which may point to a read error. CDR3 region: CASGFVWGDPKDTGELFF. CDR3 in DNA: TGTGCCAGCGGCTTTGTTTGGGGGGACCCCAAGGATACCGGGGAACTGTTTTTT. The chain links TRBV11-2 to TRBJ2-2; tentatively, D is TRBD2 (6 bases). In germline, CDR1 is SGHAT, CDR2 FQNNGV. The CDR3 runs 18 residues.

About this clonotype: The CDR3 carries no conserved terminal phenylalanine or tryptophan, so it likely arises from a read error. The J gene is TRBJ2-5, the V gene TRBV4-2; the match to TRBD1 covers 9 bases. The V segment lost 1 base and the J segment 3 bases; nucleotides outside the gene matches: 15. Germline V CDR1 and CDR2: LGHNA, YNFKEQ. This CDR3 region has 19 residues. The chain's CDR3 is CASSQGGTGTHPGEETQYH. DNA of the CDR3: TGTGCCAGCAGCCAAGGAGGGACAGGGACCCATCCTGGGGAAGAGACCCAGTACCAC.

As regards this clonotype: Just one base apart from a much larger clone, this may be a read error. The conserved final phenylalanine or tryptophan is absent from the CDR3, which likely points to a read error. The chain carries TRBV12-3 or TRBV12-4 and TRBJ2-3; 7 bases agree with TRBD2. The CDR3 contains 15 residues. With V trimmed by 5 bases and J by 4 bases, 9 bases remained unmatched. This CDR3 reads CASSNRGSTADTQYL. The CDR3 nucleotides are TGTGCCAGCAGTAACCGCGGGAGTACGGCAGATACGCAGTATCTT.

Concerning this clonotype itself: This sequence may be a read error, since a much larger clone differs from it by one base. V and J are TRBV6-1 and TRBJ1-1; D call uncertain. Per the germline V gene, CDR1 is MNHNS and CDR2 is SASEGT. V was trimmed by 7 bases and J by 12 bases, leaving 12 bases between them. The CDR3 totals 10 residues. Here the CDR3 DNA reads TGTGCCAGCACCTTCGATGGTACTTTCTTT. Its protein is CASTFDGTFF.

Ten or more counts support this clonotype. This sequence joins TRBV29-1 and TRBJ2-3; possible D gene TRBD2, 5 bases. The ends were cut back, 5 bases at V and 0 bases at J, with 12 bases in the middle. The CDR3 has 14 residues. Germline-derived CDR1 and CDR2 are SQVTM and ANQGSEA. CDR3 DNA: TGCAGCGTTTTGGAGCGGAGAAGCACAGATACGCAGTATTTT. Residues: CSVLERRSTDTQYF.

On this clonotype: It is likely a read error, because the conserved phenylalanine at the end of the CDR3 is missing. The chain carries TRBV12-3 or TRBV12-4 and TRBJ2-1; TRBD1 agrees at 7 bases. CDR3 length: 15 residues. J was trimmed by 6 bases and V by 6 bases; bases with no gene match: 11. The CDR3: CASSKIGGRSNEQFL. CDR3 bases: TGTGCCAGCAGCAAGATAGGGGGCAGGAGCAATGAGCAGTTCCTC.

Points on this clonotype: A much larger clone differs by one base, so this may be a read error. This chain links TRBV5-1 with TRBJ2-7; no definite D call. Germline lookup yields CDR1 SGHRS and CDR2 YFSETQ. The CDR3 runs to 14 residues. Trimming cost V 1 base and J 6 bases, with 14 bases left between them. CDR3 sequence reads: CASSLITTAREQYF. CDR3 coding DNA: TGCGCCAGCAGCTTGATCACCACTGCGCGCGAGCAGTACTTC.

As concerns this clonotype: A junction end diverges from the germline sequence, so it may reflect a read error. CDR3 loop: CASNLGAGGGDTQYF. The CDR3 nucleotides read TGTGCCAGCAACTTAGGAGCGGGAGGCGGTGATACGCAGTATTTT. V and J are TRBV11-2 and TRBJ2-3, with TRBD2 matching over 9 bases. The CDR3 sequence is 15 residues long. In germline, CDR1 is SGHAT, CDR2 FQNNGV.

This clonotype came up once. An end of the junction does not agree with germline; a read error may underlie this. CDR3 loop: CASRSQGANTEALF. The CDR3 DNA follows: TGTGCCAGCAGATCACAAGGGGCGAACACTGAAGCTCTCTTT. V gene TRBV6-5 combines with J gene TRBJ1-1, with D possibly matching TRBD1 (5 bases). There are 14 residues in the CDR3. Per germline, CDR1 MNHEY and CDR2 SVGAGI.

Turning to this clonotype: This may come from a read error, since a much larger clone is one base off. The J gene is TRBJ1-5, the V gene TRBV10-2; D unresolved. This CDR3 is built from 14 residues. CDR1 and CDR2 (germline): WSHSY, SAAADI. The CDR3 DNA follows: TGCGCCAGCACCAAGGCTAACGGCAATCTGCCCCAGCATTTT. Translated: CASTKANGNLPQHF.

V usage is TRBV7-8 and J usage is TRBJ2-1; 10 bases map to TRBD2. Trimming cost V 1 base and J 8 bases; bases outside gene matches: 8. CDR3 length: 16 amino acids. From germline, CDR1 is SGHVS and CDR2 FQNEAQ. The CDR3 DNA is TGTGCCAGCAGCTTAGAACTAGCGGGATCGTGGTATGAGCAGTTCTTC. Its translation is CASSLELAGSWYEQFF.

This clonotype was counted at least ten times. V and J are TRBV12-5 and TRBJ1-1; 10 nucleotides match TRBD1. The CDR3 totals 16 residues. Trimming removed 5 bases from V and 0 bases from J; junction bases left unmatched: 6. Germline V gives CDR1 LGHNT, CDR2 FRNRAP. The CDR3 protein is CASGPKGQGMNTEAFF. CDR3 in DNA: TGTGCTAGTGGTCCTAAGGGACAGGGGATGAACACTGAAGCTTTCTTT.

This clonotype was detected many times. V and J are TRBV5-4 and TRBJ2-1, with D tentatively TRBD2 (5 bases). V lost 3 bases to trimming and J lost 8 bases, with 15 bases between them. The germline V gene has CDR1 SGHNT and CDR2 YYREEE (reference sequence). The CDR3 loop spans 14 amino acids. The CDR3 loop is CASSSHEGRDEQFF. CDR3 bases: TGTGCCAGCAGCTCCCATGAAGGGCGGGATGAGCAGTTCTTC.

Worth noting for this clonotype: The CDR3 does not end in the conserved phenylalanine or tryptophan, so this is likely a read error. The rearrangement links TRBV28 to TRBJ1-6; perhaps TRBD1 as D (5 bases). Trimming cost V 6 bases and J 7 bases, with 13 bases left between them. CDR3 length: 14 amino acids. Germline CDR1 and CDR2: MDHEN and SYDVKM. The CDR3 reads CASRHGTWNSPLHS. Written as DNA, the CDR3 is TGTGCCAGCAGGCACGGGACCTGGAATTCACCCCTCCACTCT.

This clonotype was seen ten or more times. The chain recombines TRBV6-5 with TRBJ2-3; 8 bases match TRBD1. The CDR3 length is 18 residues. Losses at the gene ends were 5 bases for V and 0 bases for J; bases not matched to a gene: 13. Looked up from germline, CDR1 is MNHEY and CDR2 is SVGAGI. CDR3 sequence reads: CASSPGQGGTYSTDTQYF. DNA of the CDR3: TGTGCCAGCAGTCCCGGACAGGGCGGGACCTATAGCACAGATACGCAGTATTTT.

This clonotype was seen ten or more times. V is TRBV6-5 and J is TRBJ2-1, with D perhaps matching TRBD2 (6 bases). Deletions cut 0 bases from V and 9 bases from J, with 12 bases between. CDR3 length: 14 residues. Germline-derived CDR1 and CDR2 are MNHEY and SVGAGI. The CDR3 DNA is TGTGCCAGCAGTTACTCGACGGGAGTAAGTGAGCAGTTCTTC. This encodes CASSYSTGVSEQFF.

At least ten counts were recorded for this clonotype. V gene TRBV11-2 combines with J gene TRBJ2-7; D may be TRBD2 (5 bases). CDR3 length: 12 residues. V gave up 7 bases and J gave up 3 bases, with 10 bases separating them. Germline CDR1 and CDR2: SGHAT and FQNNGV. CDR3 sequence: CASTPGGYEQYF. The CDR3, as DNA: TGTGCCAGCACGCCTGGAGGCTACGAGCAGTACTTC.

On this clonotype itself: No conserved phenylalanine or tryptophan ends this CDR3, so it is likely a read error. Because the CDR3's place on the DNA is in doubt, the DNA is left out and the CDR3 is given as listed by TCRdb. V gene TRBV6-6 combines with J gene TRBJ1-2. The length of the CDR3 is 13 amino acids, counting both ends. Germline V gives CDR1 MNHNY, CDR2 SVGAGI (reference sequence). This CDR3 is CASSTDGSYGYTL.

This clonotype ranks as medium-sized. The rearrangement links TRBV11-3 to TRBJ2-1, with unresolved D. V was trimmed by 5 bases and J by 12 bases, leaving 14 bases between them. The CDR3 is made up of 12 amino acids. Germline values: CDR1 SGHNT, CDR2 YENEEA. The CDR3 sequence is CASSRTTFRQFF. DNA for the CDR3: TGTGCCAGCAGCAGAACAACCTTTAGGCAGTTCTTC. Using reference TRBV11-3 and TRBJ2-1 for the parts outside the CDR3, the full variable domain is EAGVVQSPRYKIIEKKQPVAFWCNPISGHNTLYWYLQNLGQGPELLIRYENEEAVDDSQLPKDRFSAERLKGVDSTLKIQPAELGDSAVYLCASSRTTFRQFFGPGTRLTVL.

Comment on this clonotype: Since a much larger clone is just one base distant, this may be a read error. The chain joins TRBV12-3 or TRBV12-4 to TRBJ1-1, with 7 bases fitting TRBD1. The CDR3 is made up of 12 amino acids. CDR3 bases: TGTGCCGGCAGAATCGGACAGGCTGAAGCTTTCTTT. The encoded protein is CAGRIGQAEAFF.

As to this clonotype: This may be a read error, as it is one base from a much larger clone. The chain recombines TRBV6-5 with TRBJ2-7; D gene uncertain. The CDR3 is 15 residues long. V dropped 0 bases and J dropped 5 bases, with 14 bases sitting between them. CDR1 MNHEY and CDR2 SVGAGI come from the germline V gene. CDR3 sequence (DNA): TGTGCCAGCAGTTACTCGGATTCAGCTACCAACGAGCAGTACTTC. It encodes CASSYSDSATNEQYF.

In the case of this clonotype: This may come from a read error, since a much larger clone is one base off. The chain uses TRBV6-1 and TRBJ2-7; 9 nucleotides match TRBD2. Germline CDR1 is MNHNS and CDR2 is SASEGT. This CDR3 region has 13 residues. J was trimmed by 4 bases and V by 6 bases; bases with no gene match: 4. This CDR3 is CASRLAGEYEQYF. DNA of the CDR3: TGTGCCAGCAGATTAGCGGGGGAATACGAGCAGTACTTC.

The DNA for the CDR3 is TGCGCCAGCAGCTTCCTTGGAGCGGGGGGCACAGATACGCAGTATTTT. This sequence encodes CASSFLGAGGTDTQYF. This chain connects TRBV5-1 to TRBJ2-3, with 8 bases identical to TRBD2. Germline V gives CDR1 SGHRS, CDR2 YFSETQ. The CDR3 is 16 amino acids. V dropped 2 bases and J dropped 1; count of bases not matched to a gene: 6.

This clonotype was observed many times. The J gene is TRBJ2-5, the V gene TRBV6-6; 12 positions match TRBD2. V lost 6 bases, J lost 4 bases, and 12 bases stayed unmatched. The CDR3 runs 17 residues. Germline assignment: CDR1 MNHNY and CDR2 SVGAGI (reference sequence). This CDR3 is CASSNPRTSGTGETQYF. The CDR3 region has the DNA TGTGCCAGCAGCAACCCACGGACTAGCGGGACGGGAGAGACCCAGTACTTC.

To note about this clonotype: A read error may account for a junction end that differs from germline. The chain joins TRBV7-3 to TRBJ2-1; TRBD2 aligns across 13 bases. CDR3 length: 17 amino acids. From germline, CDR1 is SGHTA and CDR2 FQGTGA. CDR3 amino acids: CASGLKSGLAGINKQFF. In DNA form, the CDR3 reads TGTGCCAGCGGCTTAAAATCGGGACTAGCGGGAATAAATAAGCAGTTCTTC.

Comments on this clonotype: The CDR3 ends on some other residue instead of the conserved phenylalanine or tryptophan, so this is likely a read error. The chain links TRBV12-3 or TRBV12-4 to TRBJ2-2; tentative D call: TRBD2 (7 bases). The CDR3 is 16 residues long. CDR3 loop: CASSQGRGSNTGGLFL. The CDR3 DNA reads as TGTGCCAGCAGCCAGGGGAGGGGATCGAACACCGGGGGGCTGTTTTTA.

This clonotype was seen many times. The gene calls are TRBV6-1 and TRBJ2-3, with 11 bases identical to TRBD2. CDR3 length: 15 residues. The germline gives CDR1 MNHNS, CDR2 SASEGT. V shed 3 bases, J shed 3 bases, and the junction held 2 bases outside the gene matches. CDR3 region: CASSDSGRATDTQYF. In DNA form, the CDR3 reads TGTGCCAGCAGTGATAGCGGGAGGGCTACAGATACGCAGTATTTT.